These T cell receptor beta chains were read from a single sample in a study of OX40 agonist ivuxolimab in advanced cancers. Sequencing was performed with immunoSEQ multiplex PCR; in TCRdb, only in-frame clones are kept and a portion is missing. The data contain 77,000 or so clones, more than 80% of them singletons. The specimen comprised CD4+ or CD8+ T cells sorted from blood, sampled in a trial of the OX40 agonist ivuxolimab. All receptors derive from an adult with an advanced solid tumor such as melanoma, head and neck, liver or kidney cancer. CDR3s leave out the opening cysteine and the closing phenylalanine or tryptophan. D genes are given only for firm matches. The size field is filled for only some rows; it gives once, few, many or a size class.

TRBJ2-1,.,TRBV10-3,TRBD1,AISESTGNRGNEQF
TRBJ2-5,.,TRBV7-9,TRBD2,ASSLVREGRVGETQY
TRBJ2-3,.,TRBV28,.,ASRQVSTDTQY
TRBJ1-6,once,TRBV28,.,ASSLDPTASYNSPLH
TRBJ2-7,.,TRBV28,TRBD1,ASSLQGAYEQY
TRBJ2-2,.,TRBV7-3,.,ASSSTRLAPSGTGELF
TRBJ1-3,.,TRBV5-5,.,ASSLYETGNTIY
TRBJ1-5,.,TRBV28,.,ASSLRVTGNQPQH
TRBJ1-2,.,TRBV14,.,ASRGGVNYGYT
TRBJ2-7,.,TRBV28,.,ASSFGVQY
TRBJ2-1,.,TRBV5-6,.,ASSLVRISYNEQF
TRBJ2-5,.,TRBV19,.,ASSQELVPETQY
TRBJ2-3,.,TRBV5-1,.,ASSPLPGRGTDTQY
TRBJ1-2,.,TRBV4-3,.,ASSQEYNPKPNYGYT
TRBJ1-2,.,TRBV19,.,ASSRPVPNYGYT
TRBJ1-3,.,TRBV5-1,TRBD1,ASSPQGAQGNTIY
TRBJ1-5,.,TRBV5-6,.,ASSRRPLNQPQH
TRBJ2-1,.,TRBV5-4,TRBD1,ASSPGQGAYNEQF
TRBJ2-3,.,TRBV28,.,ASSLFRGGNTQY
TRBJ1-5,.,TRBV6-6,TRBD1,ASSGGQGNQPQH
TRBJ2-1,.,TRBV25-1,TRBD1,ASSVPGPGTGELYEQF
TRBJ1-6,.,TRBV5-1,.,ASNQGSNSPLH
TRBJ1-2,.,TRBV2,TRBD1,ASGDRGMRYGYT
TRBJ2-5,.,TRBV7-6,.,ASSSGTLDRQETQY
TRBJ2-1,once,TRBV6-1,.,ASRAPGPQYNEQF
TRBJ2-1,.,TRBV5-6,.,ASSLRPDEQF
TRBJ2-1,few,TRBV5-5,.,ASSLGQF
TRBJ2-7,few,TRBV25-1,.,ASANYEQY
TRBJ2-4,.,TRBV7-9,.,ASSPEGGGLRD